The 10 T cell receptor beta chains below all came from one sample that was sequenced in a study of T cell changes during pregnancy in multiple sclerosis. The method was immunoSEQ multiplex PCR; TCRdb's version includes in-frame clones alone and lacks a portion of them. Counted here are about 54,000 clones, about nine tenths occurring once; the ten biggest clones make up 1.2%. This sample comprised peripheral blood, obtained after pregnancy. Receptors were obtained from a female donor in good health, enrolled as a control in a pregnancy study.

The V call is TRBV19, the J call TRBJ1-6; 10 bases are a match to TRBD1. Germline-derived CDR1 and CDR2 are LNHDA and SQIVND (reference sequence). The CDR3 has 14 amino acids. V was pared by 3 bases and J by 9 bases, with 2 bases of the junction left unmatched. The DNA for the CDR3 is TGTGCCAGTAGTATGACAGGGGGCGTTTCACCCCTCCACTTT. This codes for CASSMTGGVSPLHF.

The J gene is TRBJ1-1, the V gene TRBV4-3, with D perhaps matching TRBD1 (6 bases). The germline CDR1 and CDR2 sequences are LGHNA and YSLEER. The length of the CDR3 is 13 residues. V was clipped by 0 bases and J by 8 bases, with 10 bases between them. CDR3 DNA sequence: TGCGCCAGCAGCCAAGATCCTAGGGGGGAAGCTTTCTTT. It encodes CASSQDPRGEAFF.

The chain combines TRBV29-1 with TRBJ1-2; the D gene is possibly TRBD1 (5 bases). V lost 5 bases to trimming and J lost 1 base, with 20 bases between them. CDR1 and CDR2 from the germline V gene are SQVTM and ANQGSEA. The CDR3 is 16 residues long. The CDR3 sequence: CSVLGHTGDDNYGYTF. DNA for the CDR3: TGCAGCGTTCTAGGACACACAGGAGACGATAACTATGGCTACACCTTC.

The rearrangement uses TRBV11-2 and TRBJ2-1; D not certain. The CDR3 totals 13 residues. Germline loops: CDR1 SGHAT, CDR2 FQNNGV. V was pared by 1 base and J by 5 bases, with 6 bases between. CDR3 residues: CASSLALHNEQFF. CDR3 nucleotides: TGTGCCAGCAGCTTAGCCCTACACAATGAGCAGTTCTTC.

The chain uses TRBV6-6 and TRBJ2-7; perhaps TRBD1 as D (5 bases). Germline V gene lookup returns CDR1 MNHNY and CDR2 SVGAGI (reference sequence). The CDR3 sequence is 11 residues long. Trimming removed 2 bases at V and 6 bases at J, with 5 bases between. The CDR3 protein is CASSYTGEQYF. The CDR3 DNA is TGTGCCAGCAGTTACACAGGCGAGCAGTACTTC.

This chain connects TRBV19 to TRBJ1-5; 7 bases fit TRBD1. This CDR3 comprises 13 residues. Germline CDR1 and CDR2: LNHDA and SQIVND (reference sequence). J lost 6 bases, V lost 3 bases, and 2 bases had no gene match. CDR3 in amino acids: CASSMTGSQPQHF. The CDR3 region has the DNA TGTGCCAGTAGTATGACAGGGAGTCAGCCCCAGCATTTT.

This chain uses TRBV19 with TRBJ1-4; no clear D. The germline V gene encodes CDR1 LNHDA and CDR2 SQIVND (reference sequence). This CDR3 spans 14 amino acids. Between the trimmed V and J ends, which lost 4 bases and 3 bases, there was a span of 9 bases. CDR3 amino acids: CASSNPGANEKLFF. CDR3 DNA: TGTGCCAGTAGTAACCCTGGAGCTAATGAAAAACTGTTTTTT.

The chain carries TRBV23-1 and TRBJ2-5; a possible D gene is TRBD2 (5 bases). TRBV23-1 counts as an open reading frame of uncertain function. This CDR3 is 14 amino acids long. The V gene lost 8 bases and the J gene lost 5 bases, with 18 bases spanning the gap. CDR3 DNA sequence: TGCGCCAGCGCCCTGAGGGTTTTTGCGGAGACCCAGTACTTC. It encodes CASALRVFAETQYF.

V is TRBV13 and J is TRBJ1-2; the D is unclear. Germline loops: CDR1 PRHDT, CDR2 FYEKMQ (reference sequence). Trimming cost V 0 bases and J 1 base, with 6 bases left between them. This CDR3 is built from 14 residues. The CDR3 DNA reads TGTGCCAGCAGCTTAGGTACGGGTAACTATGGCTACACCTTC. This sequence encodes CASSLGTGNYGYTF.

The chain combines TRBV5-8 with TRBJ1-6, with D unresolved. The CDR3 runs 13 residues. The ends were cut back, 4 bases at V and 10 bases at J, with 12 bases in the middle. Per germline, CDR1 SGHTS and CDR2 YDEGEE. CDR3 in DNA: TGTGCCAGCAGCCCCGGGTTCGGGTCACCCCTCCACTTT. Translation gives CASSPGFGSPLHF. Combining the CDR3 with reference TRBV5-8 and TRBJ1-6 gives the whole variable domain EAGVTQSPTHLIKTRGQQATLRCSPISGHTSVYWYQQALGLGLQFLLWYDEGEERNRGNFPPRFSGRQFPNYSSELNVNALELEDSALYLCASSPGFGSPLHFGNGTRLTVT.